Included here is one T cell receptor beta chain sequence, with context. Assay execution took place at the deep level. Sequencing was performed with immunoSEQ multiplex PCR; in TCRdb, only in-frame clones are kept and a portion is missing. Among 2 million to 2.5 million clones listed, around 95% were seen once. This record belongs to a study of shared clonotypes between healthy human individuals. The CDR3 has 14 amino acids. In germline, CDR1 is SEHNR, CDR2 FQNEAQ (reference sequence). The ends lost 6 bases at V and 1 base at J; junction bases unmatched: 5. Source material: naive CD4+ T cells sorted from blood. Noted subset: CD45RA+ positively selected. The chain recombines TRBV7-9 with TRBJ1-2; TRBD1 aligns across 7 bases. The sequence was collected from a man between 18 and 29 years old in good health. CDR3 nucleotide sequence: TGTGCCAGCAGTCGACAGGGCGTTAACTATGGCTACACCTTC. Its protein is CASSRQGVNYGYTF.